This T cell receptor beta chain was found in a study of T cells in women clearing cervical HPV infection. Sequenced by immunoSEQ multiplex PCR; TCRdb stores in-frame clones only, minus some. The table for this sample gives tens of thousands of clones. All donors had a single incident cervical HPV16 infection, not prevalent. Material: blood buffy coat. This TCR derives from a woman aged 18 to 75 with a cervical HPV16 infection that either progressed to CIN3+ or cleared (not recorded which).

Partial CDR3 DNA: TGCAGCGTTGAGGGGGACTCGAACACTGAA. Protein: CSVEGDSNTE. The complete CDR3 protein is CSVEGDSNTEAFF. V gene TRBV29-1 combines with J gene TRBJ1-1; maybe TRBD1 (5 bases). Read coverage stops 3 residues before the CDR3 terminus; the germline J gene supplies the remainder. Germline CDR1 SQVTM, CDR2 ANQGSEA. The CDR3 is 13 amino acids. Trimming removed 3 bases from V and 1 base from J, with 9 bases in between. The full variable domain, rest sourced from reference TRBV29-1 and TRBJ1-1, is SAVISQKPSRDICQRGTSLTIQCQVDSQVTMMFWYRQQPGQSLTLIATANQGSEATYESGFVIDKFPISRPNLTFSTLTVSNMSPEDSSIYLCSVEGDSNTEAFFGQGTRLTVV.